The 2 T cell receptor beta chains given below trace back to one sample, sequenced in a study of shared clonotypes between healthy human individuals. The protocol was immunoSEQ multiplex PCR, while the TCRdb copy is restricted to in-frame clones and leaves out a portion. The table records about 710,000 clones, roughly 72% of them present only once. The sequenced material came from memory CD4+ T cells sorted from blood. Subset denoted: CD45RA-negative fraction. These receptors all come from a woman aged 25 to 39 in good health.

This clone was counted a few times. The chain carries TRBV6-4 and TRBJ2-3, with TRBD1 matching over 11 bases. Per germline, CDR1 MRHNA and CDR2 SNTAGT. Germline trimming cut 3 bases from V and 4 bases from J; bases unmatched to any gene: 0. This CDR3 is built from 14 residues. The CDR3 sequence: CASSEGQGADTQYF. CDR3 coding DNA: TGTGCCAGCAGTGAGGGACAGGGGGCAGATACGCAGTATTTT.

The chain carries TRBV18 and TRBJ2-7, with 7 bases matching TRBD1. CDR1 is KGHSH, CDR2 LQKENI, per germline. Trimming at V came to 3 bases and at J to 0 bases, leaving 11 bases not matched to a gene. This CDR3 has 17 amino acids. The CDR3 DNA follows: TGTGCCAGCTCACCTACTACCCGACAGGGTAGCTCCTACGAGCAGTACTTC. Translation: CASSPTTRQGSSYEQYF.